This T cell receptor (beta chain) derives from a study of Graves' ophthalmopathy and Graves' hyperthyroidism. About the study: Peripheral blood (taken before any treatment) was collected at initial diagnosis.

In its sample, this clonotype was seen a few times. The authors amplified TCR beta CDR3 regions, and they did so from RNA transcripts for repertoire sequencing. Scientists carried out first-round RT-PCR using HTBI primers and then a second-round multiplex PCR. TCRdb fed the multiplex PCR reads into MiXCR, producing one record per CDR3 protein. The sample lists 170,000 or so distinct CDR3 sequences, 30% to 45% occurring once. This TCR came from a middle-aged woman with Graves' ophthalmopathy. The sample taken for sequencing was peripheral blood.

The CDR3: CASADGNSPLHF. CDR3 bases: TGTGCCAGCGCGGACGGGAATTCACCCCTCCACTTT. This chain links TRBV6-1 with TRBJ1-6; the D is unclear. CDR3 length equals 12 residues. V was shortened by 8 bases and J by 7 bases, with 9 bases between the two germline ends. Germline CDR1 reads MNHNS; CDR2 reads SASEGT.